The 27 T cell receptor beta chains below were found in one sample sequenced in a study of T-cell memory formation after mild COVID-19. TCRdb fed the 5' RACE reads into MiXCR, producing one record per CDR3 protein. This table holds fewer than 500,000 distinct CDR3 sequences, approximately 25% found once. The specimen was PBMCs or a T cell subset sorted from them (not recorded which). The receptor source for this set is an adult woman who had mild COVID-19 (a few samples of this study predate the infection). Cell type and time point are not known.

This clonotype was counted many times. This chain uses TRBV7-3 with TRBJ2-3, with D possibly being TRBD1 or TRBD2 (5 bases each). Trimming took 2 bases from V and 2 from J, leaving 20 bases between them. Germline CDR1 SGHTA, CDR2 FQGTGA. The CDR3 has 18 residues. Here the CDR3 DNA reads TGTGCCAGCAGCTTATACCCCCTTGGGACGGGCAACACAGATACGCAGTATTTT. Residues: CASSLYPLGTGNTDTQYF.

The chain uses TRBV6-5 and TRBJ1-1; no clear D. The CDR3 totals 15 residues. Trimming pared 0 bases from V and 1 base from J, leaving 9 bases between. CDR1 and CDR2 (germline): MNHEY, SVGAGI. The chain's CDR3 is CASSYSRAGNTEAFF. In nucleotides, the CDR3 is TGTGCCAGCAGTTACTCAAGGGCTGGGAACACTGAAGCTTTCTTT.

This clonotype occurred a few times. The chain links TRBV5-1 to TRBJ1-1, with 8 bases identical to TRBD1. The CDR3 has 15 amino acids. With 0 bases clipped from V and 1 base from J, the junction kept 2 bases outside the gene matches. Germline V CDR1 and CDR2: SGHRS, YFSETQ. The CDR3 loop reads CASSLAGGKNTEAFF. The DNA for the CDR3 is TGCGCCAGCAGCTTGGCAGGGGGCAAGAACACTGAAGCTTTCTTT.

The chain uses TRBV7-6 and TRBJ2-2; no clear D gene. CDR3 size: 12 residues. V was cut by 5 bases and J by 7 bases, with 8 bases left in between. CDR1 is SGHVS and CDR2 is FNYEAQ in the germline V gene. This chain's CDR3 is CASSLGFGELFF. CDR3 DNA sequence: TGTGCCAGCAGCCTAGGGTTCGGGGAGCTGTTTTTT.

In this sample, this clonotype turned up a few times. The rearrangement links TRBV29-1 to TRBJ2-3; unclear D gene. CDR1 SQVTM and CDR2 ANQGSEA come from the germline V gene. The CDR3 runs to 10 residues. The CDR3: CTIRTDTQYF. For the CDR3, the DNA is TGCACCATAAGGACAGATACGCAGTATTTT.

The chain uses TRBV28 and TRBJ2-7; TRBD1 matches 8 bases. Losses at the gene ends were 4 bases for V and 4 bases for J; bases not matched to a gene: 9. The germline gives CDR1 MDHEN, CDR2 SYDVKM. The CDR3 length is 15 residues. CDR3 coding DNA: TGTGCCAGCAGTTCGAGGGGACAGGCGAGATACGAGCAGTACTTC. Translating it yields CASSSRGQARYEQYF. Full variable domain (rest looked up from reference TRBV28 and TRBJ2-7): DVKVTQSSRYLVKRTGEKVFLECVQDMDHENMFWYRQDPGLGLRLIYFSYDVKMKEKGDIPEGYSVSREKKERFSLILESASTNQTSMYLCASSSRGQARYEQYFGPGTRLTVT.

This chain uses TRBV12-3 or TRBV12-4 with TRBJ1-2, with D tentatively TRBD1 (5 bases). V was shortened by 1 base and J by 6 bases, with 15 bases between the two germline ends. This CDR3 region has 15 residues. In nucleotides, the CDR3 is TGTGCCAGCAGTTTAGACGGCAGGGAAGGGAATGGCTACACCTTC. Translating it yields CASSLDGREGNGYTF.

The rearrangement uses TRBV12-3 or TRBV12-4 and TRBJ1-6; no reliable D call. The ends were cut back, 3 bases at V and 7 bases at J, with 13 bases in the middle. The CDR3 is 15 amino acids. CDR3 in DNA: TGTGCCAGCAGTTTGCGAGGCAGTAACAATTCACCCCTCCACTTT. Encoded protein: CASSLRGSNNSPLHF.

This clonotype was counted a few times. A junction boundary mismatches the germline segment, possibly from a read error. V gene TRBV20-1 combines with J gene TRBJ1-4; TRBD1 matches at 7 bases. This CDR3 contains 17 residues. Germline CDR1 is DFQATT and CDR2 is SNEGSKA (reference sequence). The CDR3 protein is CSASGTAGSTTYEKLFF. The CDR3 coding sequence is TGCAGTGCCTCAGGGACAGCCGGCTCAACAACTTATGAAAAACTGTTTTTT.

The chain recombines TRBV7-9 with TRBJ2-2; D uncertain. The germline V gene encodes CDR1 SEHNR and CDR2 FQNEAQ (reference sequence). The ends were cut back, 5 bases at V and 2 bases at J, with 9 bases in the middle. This CDR3 region has 14 residues. CDR3 protein: CASSRRHNTGELFF. CDR3 DNA: TGTGCCAGCAGCCGGCGGCACAACACCGGGGAGCTGTTTTTT.

The rearrangement joins TRBV14 to TRBJ1-6; TRBD1 might be the D (5 bases). CDR1 and CDR2 (germline): SGHDN, FVKESK. This CDR3 has 16 amino acids. V lost 4 bases and J lost 3, with 13 bases in between. CDR3 amino acids: CASSRGGGVYNSPLHF. CDR3 DNA sequence: TGTGCCAGCAGCCGTGGGGGGGGGGTCTATAATTCACCCCTCCACTTT.

The V gene is TRBV27, the J gene TRBJ2-2, with 10 bases fitting TRBD2. Germline CDR1 reads MNHEY; CDR2 reads SMNVEV (reference sequence). The CDR3 has 16 residues. Trimming removed 6 bases from V and 3 bases from J; junction bases left unmatched: 7. For the CDR3, the DNA is TGTGCCAGCAGCCGATCTAGCGGGGGCGACACCGGGGAGCTGTTTTTT. It specifies CASSRSSGGDTGELFF.

This chain joins TRBV7-2 and TRBJ2-2; D may match TRBD1 or TRBD2 (6 bases each). From germline, CDR1 is SGHTA and CDR2 FQGNSA. The CDR3 covers 16 residues. V lost 5 bases and J lost 5, with 18 bases in between. In nucleotides, the CDR3 is TGTGCCAGCAGCCCAGCGTCGGGGGCCGGGACCGGGGAGCTGTTTTTT. This gives the protein CASSPASGAGTGELFF.

The V gene is TRBV29-1, the J gene TRBJ2-2; 14 bases align to TRBD2. Looked up from germline, CDR1 is SQVTM and CDR2 is ANQGSEA. This CDR3 is 15 amino acids long. Unmatched junction bases numbered 3, after V lost 5 bases and J lost 4 bases. The CDR3 sequence: CSVQTSGGVTGELFF. The CDR3 nucleotides are TGCAGCGTTCAGACTAGCGGGGGGGTCACCGGGGAGCTGTTTTTT.

V usage is TRBV5-4 and J usage is TRBJ1-1; D may be TRBD1 (5 bases). V dropped 3 bases and J dropped 0 bases, with 18 bases sitting between them. The CDR3 runs 17 residues. Germline V gives CDR1 SGHNT, CDR2 YYREEE (reference sequence). As DNA, the CDR3 is TGTGCCAGCAGCTGGGACGCACTTATTAGTATGAACACTGAAGCTTTCTTT. Translating gives CASSWDALISMNTEAFF.

This clonotype was observed a few times. The chain couples TRBV7-8 to TRBJ1-2, with 11 bases aligning to TRBD1. The V segment lost 5 bases and the J segment 7 bases; nucleotides outside the gene matches: 3. CDR3 size: 13 residues. Germline V lookup: CDR1 SGHVS, CDR2 FQNEAQ. The CDR3 reads CASSHGTGGGYTF. The CDR3 DNA reads TGTGCCAGCAGCCATGGGACAGGGGGTGGCTACACCTTC. The full variable domain, rest sourced from reference TRBV7-8 and TRBJ1-2, is GAGVSQSPRYKVAKRGQDVALRCDPISGHVSLFWYQQALGQGPEFLTYFQNEAQLDKSGLPSDRFFAERPEGSVSTLKIQRTQQEDSAVYLCASSHGTGGGYTFGSGTRLTVV.

The chain joins TRBV6-6 to TRBJ2-5; D might be TRBD1 or TRBD2, each matching 5 bases. This CDR3 is built from 15 residues. Germline CDR1 and CDR2: MNHNY and SVGAGI (reference sequence). The ends were cut back, 2 bases at V and 4 bases at J, with 14 bases in the middle. CDR3 in amino acids: CASSYGGSRGETQYF. The DNA of the CDR3 is TGTGCCAGCAGTTACGGGGGATCCCGGGGAGAGACCCAGTACTTC.

CDR3 amino acids: CASSFSRTSSYEQYF. The CDR3 DNA reads TGTGCCAGCAGTTTCTCCCGGACTTCCTCCTACGAGCAGTACTTC. This rearrangement joins TRBV6-5 to TRBJ2-7, with D possibly TRBD2 on 5 matching bases. Germline V gene lookup returns CDR1 MNHEY and CDR2 SVGAGI. The CDR3 is made up of 15 amino acids. V shed 4 bases and J shed 0 bases, with 13 bases lying between them.

The V gene is TRBV12-3 or TRBV12-4, the J gene TRBJ2-2; D unclear. The CDR3 totals 14 residues. V lost 3 bases, J lost 6 bases, and 11 bases lay in between. In DNA form, the CDR3 reads TGTGCCAGCAGTTTTCTGCGAGAGTCCGGGGAGCTGTTTTTT. Translation: CASSFLRESGELFF.

This clonotype was seen a handful of times. This chain joins TRBV4-2 and TRBJ2-2; 15 bases match TRBD2. The V gene's germline CDR1 is LGHNA and CDR2 YNFKEQ. V lost 0 bases, J lost 1 base, and 6 bases stayed unmatched. The CDR3 totals 20 residues. CDR3 loop: CASSQEQGLAGGKNTGELFF. DNA for the CDR3: TGTGCCAGCAGCCAAGAACAGGGACTAGCGGGAGGAAAGAACACCGGGGAGCTGTTTTTT.

The chain is built from TRBV9 and TRBJ1-2, with D possibly TRBD1 on 6 matching bases. Germline V gene sequence: CDR1 SGDLS, CDR2 YYNGEE. This CDR3 has 16 amino acids. The V gene lost 3 bases and the J gene lost 1 base, with 16 bases spanning the gap. As DNA, the CDR3 is TGTGCCAGCAGCGGACAGGACCTTCTTAATAACTATGGCTACACCTTC. Protein product: CASSGQDLLNNYGYTF.

This clonotype came up a few times. The rearrangement joins TRBV7-9 to TRBJ2-1; 7 nucleotides line up with TRBD2. The length of the CDR3 is 17 residues. The germline V gene has CDR1 SEHNR and CDR2 FQNEAQ (reference sequence). Trimming cost V 0 bases and J 4 bases; bases outside gene matches: 9. This chain's CDR3 is CASSLASLAETYNEQFF. In DNA, the CDR3 is TGTGCCAGCAGCTTAGCCTCCCTAGCGGAGACTTACAATGAGCAGTTCTTC.

The chain has TRBV12-3 or TRBV12-4 and TRBJ2-3; the match to TRBD2 covers 7 bases. CDR3 size: 15 residues. V shed 5 bases, J shed 5 bases, and the junction held 10 bases outside the gene matches. This chain's CDR3 is CASSPNGGGEDTQYF. For the CDR3, the DNA is TGTGCCAGCAGTCCGAACGGGGGAGGGGAAGATACGCAGTATTTT.

This clonotype showed up just a few times. The genes are TRBV2 and TRBJ1-2; 10 bases align to TRBD1. The J segment lost 8 bases and the V segment lost 6 bases, leaving 12 bases of the junction unmatched. This CDR3 comprises 15 residues. Per the germline V gene, CDR1 is SNHLY and CDR2 is FYNNEI. The CDR3 loop is CASSAQTGGIEGYTF. Written as DNA, the CDR3 is TGTGCCAGCAGCGCACAGACAGGGGGCATTGAAGGCTACACCTTC.

This clonotype was recorded only once. V usage is TRBV7-6 and J usage is TRBJ2-3; D uncertain. Germline assignment: CDR1 SGHVS and CDR2 FNYEAQ. Trimming stripped 3 bases from V and 5 bases from J, with 9 bases between. This CDR3 spans 13 amino acids. The CDR3 DNA reads TGTGCCAGCAGCTTGGTCCGGCTAGATACGCAGTATTTT. Its protein is CASSLVRLDTQYF.

This clonotype was found a few times. The chain carries TRBV27 and TRBJ2-5; 7 bases match TRBD1. The CDR3 runs 14 residues. The trim removed 4 bases at V and 5 bases at J, leaving 7 bases unmatched. Germline V gene data show CDR1 as MNHEY and CDR2 as SMNVEV (reference sequence). CDR3 sequence (DNA): TGTGCCAGCAGTTCTCGGGTGGGACAGGAGACCCAGTACTTC. Amino acids: CASSSRVGQETQYF.

V gene TRBV5-1 combines with J gene TRBJ2-5; 7 nucleotides match TRBD2. This CDR3 is built from 15 residues. Per germline, CDR1 SGHRS and CDR2 YFSETQ. The junction had 3 bases not matched to a gene; V was cut back by 0 bases and J by 1 base. CDR3 protein: CASSLASGFQETQYF. The CDR3 nucleotides read TGCGCCAGCAGCTTGGCTAGCGGTTTCCAAGAGACCCAGTACTTC.